Listed below are T cell receptor beta chains from one sample, sequenced in a study of T cell responses to AZD1222 COVID-19 vaccine. The protocol was immunoSEQ multiplex PCR, while the TCRdb copy is restricted to in-frame clones and leaves out a portion. The data hold 130,000 to 150,000 clones, with around 90% observed a single time. Specimen: peripheral blood, collected 28 days after the second dose of the MenACWY control vaccine. These receptors originate from an adult who received the MenACWY meningococcal vaccine as a control. The CDR3 runs from the conserved cysteine through the conserved F or W. The D gene is left open where the match is weak. The listing skips clone size in some rows; elsewhere it reads once, few, many or a size class.

clone_size j_call v_call d_call cdr3_nt cdr3_aa
once TRBJ2-3 TRBV9 - TGTGCCAGCAGCGTAGACAGTTTTAGCACAGATACGCAGTATTTT CASSVDSFSTDTQYF
- TRBJ1-2 TRBV7-8 - TGTGCCAGCAGCTTAGTTGCAGGGAACTATGGCTACACCTTC CASSLVAGNYGYTF
- TRBJ1-1 TRBV6-5 - TGTGCCAGCAGTAAACCCGGACGCACTAACACTGAAGCTTTCTTT CASSKPGRTNTEAFF
- TRBJ1-1 TRBV5-4 TRBD1 TGTGCCAGCAGCTTGGGGGGGCTGACAGGGGAAACTGAAGCTTTCTTT CASSLGGLTGETEAFF
- TRBJ2-2 TRBV7-2 - TGTGCCAGCAGCTTTAGCGGAACCGGGACCGGGGAGCTGTTTTTT CASSFSGTGTGELFF
- TRBJ2-5 TRBV5-4 TRBD2 TGTGCCAGCAGCCGGACTAGCGGGAGTGTAAGTGAGACCCAGTACTTC CASSRTSGSVSETQYF
- TRBJ1-2 TRBV4-3 TRBD1 TGCGCCAGCAGTATCGGGACAGGGGACTATGGCTACACCTTC CASSIGTGDYGYTF
- TRBJ2-1 TRBV6-5 - TGTGCCAGCAGTTACGGCAGCGCCTGGGGCGATGAGCAGTTCTTC CASSYGSAWGDEQFF
- TRBJ1-1 TRBV7-6 TRBD1 TGTGCCAGCAGCTTAAGTTATCTCGAAACAGGGGGGACTACCACTGAAGCTTTCTTT CASSLSYLETGGTTTEAFF
- TRBJ2-2 TRBV2 TRBD2 TGTGCCAGCATTCGGGGGGTCACCGGGGAGCTGTTTTTT CASIRGVTGELFF
- TRBJ1-5 TRBV5-1 TRBD1 TGCGCCAGCAGCTTGGGTGAGGGACAGAACAATCAGCCCCAGCATTTT CASSLGEGQNNQPQHF
- TRBJ2-5 TRBV4-2 - TGTGCCAGCAGCCAAGGCGTGGGATACCAAGAGACCCAGTACTTC CASSQGVGYQETQYF
- TRBJ2-3 TRBV11-2 TRBD1 TGTGCCAGCAGCAAGACCGGGACAGCCACAGATACGCAGTATTTT CASSKTGTATDTQYF
- TRBJ1-5 TRBV27 TRBD1 TGTGCCAGCAGTTCGACAGGGAAGGTTGGCAATCAGCCCCAGCATTTT CASSSTGKVGNQPQHF
few TRBJ1-4 TRBV19 - TGTGCCAGTAGTTCCGGGACTGCAACTAATGAAAAACTGTTTTTT CASSSGTATNEKLFF
few TRBJ1-1 TRBV11-3 - TGTGCCAGCAGCTTCACGAAGAACACTGAAGCTTTCTTT CASSFTKNTEAFF
- TRBJ2-1 TRBV6-5 TRBD2 TGTGCCAGCAGTTACTCGACTAGCGGGAGGAATGAGCAGTTCTTC CASSYSTSGRNEQFF
- TRBJ2-7 TRBV19 TRBD1 TGTGCCAGTACGCGGACAGGGGTCTACGAGCAGTACTTC CASTRTGVYEQYF
- TRBJ1-4 TRBV2 - TGTGCCAGCAGACCTGTTGGGGGGCGCGTTGAAAAACTGTTTTTT CASRPVGGRVEKLFF
- TRBJ2-7 TRBV27 - TGTGCCAGCAGTTTATCGCGAGTGGGGGACTCCTACGAGCAGTACTTC CASSLSRVGDSYEQYF
- TRBJ1-1 TRBV30 TRBD1 TGTGCCTGGCTCCAGGGGGCTAACACTGAAGCTTTCTTT CAWLQGANTEAFF
- TRBJ2-7 TRBV10-1 - TGCGCCAGCAGTGAGTCAGGTCAGGCAAGTCCGGACTTTGAGCAGTACTTC CASSESGQASPDFEQYF